This T cell receptor (beta chain) was recorded in a study of T-cell reconstitution after alpha-beta-depleted transplantation in children (dated by TCRdb to the mid-2010s). With respect to the entire study: Using TCR repertoire profiling, the study followed T-cell immune reconstitution in a quantitative way in children after TCRalphabeta/CD19-depleted allogeneic hematopoietic cell transplantation. Overall results and qualifications from the work: In some patients, the high TCRbeta diversity seen at day 60 was put down to recipient T cells and intrathymic progenitors that had survived conditioning. The apparently early alphabetaT-cell count recovery about two months after transplant was reportedly dependent on only several hundred rapidly expanded clones derived from non-depleted graft cells. Hyperexpanded clone frequencies declined over subsequent months; after one year, T-cell counts and TCRbeta diversity were mostly attributed to newly produced T cells.

Taken with the paper, the label for treatment or condition translates to: allogeneic hematopoietic cell transplantation with graft depleted of TCRalphabeta T cells and CD19 B cells. The children who served as transplant recipients had been given grafts of TCRalphabeta/CD19-depleted allogeneic hematopoietic cells. V drops 3 bases and J drops 4 bases, leaving 11 bases in between. There are 14 amino acids in the CDR3, from cysteine to phenylalanine inclusive. The CDR3 DNA has 42 bases and is translated from base 1. Via the germline V gene, CDR1 is MNHNS and CDR2 SASEGT. The library came from PCR. The sequencing machine was an Illumina HiSeq 2500. TCR libraries were prepared with molecular barcoding, using unique molecular identifiers to normalize TCRbeta repertoire quantification. TCRdb handled the public reads itself, with Q25 trimming in fastp and clone calling in MiXCR, and kept productive beta chains. Under each unique CDR3 protein, matching rows form one entry showing the most common genes and DNA. In this sample the table shows 220,000 or so distinct CDR3 sequences, 8.2% of which occur a single time. In total, the top ten clones hold 5% to 8% of the sample.

There are many counts of this clonotype. Its antigen specificity is not known. Nothing much larger sits one base from this clone, and base qualities are not available. The sequences come from PBMCs, mostly from graft donor cells, collected 180 days after TCRalphabeta/CD19-depleted stem cell transplant. Rearrangement joined TRBV6-1 to TRBJ2-3, with TRBD1 tentatively as D gene (5 bases match). This TCR came from a male patient under 18 who had a stem cell transplant for acute lymphoblastic leukemia, so the T cells may come from the graft donor. The CDR3 loop reads CASSDGAVADTQYF. The nucleotides read TGTGCCAGCAGTGATGGGGCGGTCGCAGATACGCAGTATTTT.